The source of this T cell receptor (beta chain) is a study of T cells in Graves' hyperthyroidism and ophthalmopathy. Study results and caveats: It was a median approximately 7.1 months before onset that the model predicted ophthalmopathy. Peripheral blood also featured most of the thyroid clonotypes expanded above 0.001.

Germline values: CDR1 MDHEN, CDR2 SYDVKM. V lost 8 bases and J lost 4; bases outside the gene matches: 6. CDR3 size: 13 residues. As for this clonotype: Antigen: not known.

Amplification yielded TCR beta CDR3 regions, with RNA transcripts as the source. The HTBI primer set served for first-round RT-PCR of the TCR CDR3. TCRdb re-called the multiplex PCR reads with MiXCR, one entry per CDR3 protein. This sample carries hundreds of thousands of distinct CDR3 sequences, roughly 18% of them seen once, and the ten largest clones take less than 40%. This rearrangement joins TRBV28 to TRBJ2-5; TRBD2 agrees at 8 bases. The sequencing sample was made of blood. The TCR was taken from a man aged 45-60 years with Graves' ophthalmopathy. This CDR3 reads CASAPGGAETQYF. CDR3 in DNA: TGTGCCAGCGCTCCGGGGGGGGCAGAGACCCAGTACTTC. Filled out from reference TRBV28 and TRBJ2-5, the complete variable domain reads DVKVTQSSRYLVKRTGEKVFLECVQDMDHENMFWYRQDPGLGLRLIYFSYDVKMKEKGDIPEGYSVSREKKERFSLILESASTNQTSMYLCASAPGGAETQYFGPGTRLLVL.